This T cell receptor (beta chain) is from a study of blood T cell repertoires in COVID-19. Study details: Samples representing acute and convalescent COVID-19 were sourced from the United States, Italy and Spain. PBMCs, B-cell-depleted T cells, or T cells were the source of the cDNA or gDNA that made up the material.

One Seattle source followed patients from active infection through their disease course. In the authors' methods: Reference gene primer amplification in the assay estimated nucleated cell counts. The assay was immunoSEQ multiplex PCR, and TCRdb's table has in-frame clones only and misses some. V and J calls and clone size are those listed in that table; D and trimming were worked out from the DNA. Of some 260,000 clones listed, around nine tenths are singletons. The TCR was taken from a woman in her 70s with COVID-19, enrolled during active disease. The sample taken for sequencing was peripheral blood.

The CDR3 coding sequence is TGTGCCAGCAGTTTCGCAGCGAACTATGGCTACACCTTC. It codes for CASSFAANYGYTF. V is TRBV27 and J is TRBJ1-2; D gene ambiguous. V was trimmed by 3 bases and J by 2 bases, leaving 7 bases between them. From germline, CDR1 is MNHEY and CDR2 SMNVEV (reference sequence). CDR3 length: 13 residues.